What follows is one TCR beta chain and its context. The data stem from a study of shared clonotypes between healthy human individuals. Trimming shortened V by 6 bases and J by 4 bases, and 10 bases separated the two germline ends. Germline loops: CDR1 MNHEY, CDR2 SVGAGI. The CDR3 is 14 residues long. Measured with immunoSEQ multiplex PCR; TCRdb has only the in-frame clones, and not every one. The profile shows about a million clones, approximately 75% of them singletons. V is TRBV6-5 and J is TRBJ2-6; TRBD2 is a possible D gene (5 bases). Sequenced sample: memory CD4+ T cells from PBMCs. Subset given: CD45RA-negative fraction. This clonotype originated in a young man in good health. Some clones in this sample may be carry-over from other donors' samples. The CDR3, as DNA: TGTGCCAGCAGGGTCGGGATCGGGGCCAACGTCCTGACTTTC. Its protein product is CASRVGIGANVLTF.